This T cell receptor beta chain was documented in a study of T cell clonotyping in hematopoietic cell transplantation. Study-wide findings and caveats: At the given depth, recipient repertoires were over 97% de novo clonotypes.

Sequencing used immunoSEQ multiplex PCR; TCRdb keeps in-frame clones, though not all of them. The sample shows about 8,700 clones, approximately 97% of them seen only once. Samples: about 28 days before transplant, then days 30, 100 and 180 after. The CDR3 totals 14 residues. Germline V gene lookup returns CDR1 LNHNV and CDR2 YYDKDF (reference sequence). V dropped 1 base and J dropped 7; count of bases not matched to a gene: 6. This clone was observed once. Antigen specificity is unknown. This sequence originates from a male patient aged 55 to 70 who had an allogeneic stem cell transplant from a related donor, so the T cells may come from the graft donor. Some clones in this sample may be carry-over from other donors' samples. Sequenced material: peripheral blood mononuclear cells, taken 100 days after allogeneic stem cell transplant. The rearrangement uses TRBV15 and TRBJ2-7, with 8 positions matching TRBD2. The CDR3 loop reads CATSRAGGPREQYF. DNA of the CDR3: TGTGCCACCAGCAGAGCGGGGGGGCCTCGGGAGCAGTACTTC.